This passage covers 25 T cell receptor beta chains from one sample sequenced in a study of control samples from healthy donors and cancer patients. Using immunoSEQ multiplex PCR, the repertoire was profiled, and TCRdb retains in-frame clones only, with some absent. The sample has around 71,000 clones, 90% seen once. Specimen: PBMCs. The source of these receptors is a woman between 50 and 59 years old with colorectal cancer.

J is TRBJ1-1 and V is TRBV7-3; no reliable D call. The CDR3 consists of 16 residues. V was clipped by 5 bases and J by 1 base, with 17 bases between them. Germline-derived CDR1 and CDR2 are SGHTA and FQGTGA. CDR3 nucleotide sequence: TGTGCCAGCAGCCTTCGTGGGGTCTTGGGGAACACTGAAGCTTTCTTT. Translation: CASSLRGVLGNTEAFF.

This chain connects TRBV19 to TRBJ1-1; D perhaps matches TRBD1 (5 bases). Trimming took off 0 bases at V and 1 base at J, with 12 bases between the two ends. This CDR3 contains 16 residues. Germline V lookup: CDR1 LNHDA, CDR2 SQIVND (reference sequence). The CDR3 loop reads CASSIDSVRGNTEAFF. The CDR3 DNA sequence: TGTGCCAGTAGTATAGATTCCGTAAGGGGGAACACTGAAGCTTTCTTT.

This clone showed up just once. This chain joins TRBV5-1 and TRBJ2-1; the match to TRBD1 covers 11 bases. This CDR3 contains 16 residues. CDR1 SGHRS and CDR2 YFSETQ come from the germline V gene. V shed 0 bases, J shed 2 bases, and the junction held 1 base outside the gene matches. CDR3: CASSLGDRGTYNEQFF. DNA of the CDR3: TGCGCCAGCAGCTTGGGGGACAGGGGGACCTACAATGAGCAGTTCTTC.

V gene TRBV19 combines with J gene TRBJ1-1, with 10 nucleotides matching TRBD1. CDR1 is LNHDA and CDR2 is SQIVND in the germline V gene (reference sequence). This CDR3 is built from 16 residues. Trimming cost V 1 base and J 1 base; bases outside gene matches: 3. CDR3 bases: TGTGCCAGTAGTATAGGGGGGGACAGGGGGAACACTGAAGCTTTCTTT. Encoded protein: CASSIGGDRGNTEAFF.

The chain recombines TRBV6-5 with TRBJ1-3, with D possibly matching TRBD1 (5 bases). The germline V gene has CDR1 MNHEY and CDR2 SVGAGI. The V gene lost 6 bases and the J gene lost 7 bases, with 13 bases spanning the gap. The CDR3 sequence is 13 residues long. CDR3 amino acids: CASRAGQWNTIYF. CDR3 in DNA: TGTGCCAGCAGGGCAGGGCAGTGGAACACCATATATTTT.

Written as DNA, the CDR3 is TGTGCCAGCAGCCTAGCGGGGGCAAGGGTCGGCGAGCAGTACTTC. Translated, it gives CASSLAGARVGEQYF. The genes are TRBV2 and TRBJ2-7; TRBD2 matches 10 bases. The CDR3 is 15 residues long. Germline CDR1 is SNHLY and CDR2 is FYNNEI. Trimming took 6 bases from V and 6 from J; bases not matched to a gene: 11.

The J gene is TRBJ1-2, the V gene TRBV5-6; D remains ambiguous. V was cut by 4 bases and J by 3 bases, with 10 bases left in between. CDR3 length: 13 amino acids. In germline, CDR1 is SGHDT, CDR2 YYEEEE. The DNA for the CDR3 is TGTGCCAGCAGCCGCCGGGCCCACTATGGCTACACCTTC. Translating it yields CASSRRAHYGYTF.

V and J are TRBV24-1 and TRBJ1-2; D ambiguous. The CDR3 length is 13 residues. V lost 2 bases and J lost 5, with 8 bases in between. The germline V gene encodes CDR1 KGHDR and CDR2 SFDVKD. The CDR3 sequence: CATSDSGLYGYTF. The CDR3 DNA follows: TGTGCCACCAGTGATTCAGGACTATATGGCTACACCTTC.

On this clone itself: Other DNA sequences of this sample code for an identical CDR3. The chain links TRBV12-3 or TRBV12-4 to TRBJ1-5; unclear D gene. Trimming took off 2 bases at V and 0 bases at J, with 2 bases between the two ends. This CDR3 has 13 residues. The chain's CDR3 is CASSLNSNQPQHF. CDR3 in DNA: TGTGCCAGCAGTTTAAATAGCAATCAGCCCCAGCATTTT.

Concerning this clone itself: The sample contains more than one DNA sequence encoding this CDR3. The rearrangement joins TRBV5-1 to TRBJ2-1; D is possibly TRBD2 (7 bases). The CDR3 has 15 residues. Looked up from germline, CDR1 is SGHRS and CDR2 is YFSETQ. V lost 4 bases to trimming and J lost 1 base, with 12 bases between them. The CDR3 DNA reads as TGCGCCAGCAGCCTAGGGGGGGGGTCCTACAATGAGCAGTTCTTC. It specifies CASSLGGGSYNEQFF.

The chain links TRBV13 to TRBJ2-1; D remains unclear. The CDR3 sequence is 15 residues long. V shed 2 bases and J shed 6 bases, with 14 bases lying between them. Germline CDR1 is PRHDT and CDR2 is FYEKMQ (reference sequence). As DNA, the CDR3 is TGTGCCAGCAGCTTATTCACCCCCCCCGTCAATGAGCAGTTCTTC. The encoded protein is CASSLFTPPVNEQFF.

Here the CDR3 reads CASSHPITGGVETQYF. CDR3 nucleotide sequence: TGTGCCAGCAGCCACCCCATCACGGGAGGTGTGGAGACCCAGTACTTC. The rearrangement links TRBV14 to TRBJ2-5; the match to TRBD2 covers 7 bases. V was pared by 3 bases and J by 5 bases, with 12 bases of the junction left unmatched. The CDR3 sequence is 16 residues long. CDR1 is SGHDN and CDR2 is FVKESK in the germline V gene.

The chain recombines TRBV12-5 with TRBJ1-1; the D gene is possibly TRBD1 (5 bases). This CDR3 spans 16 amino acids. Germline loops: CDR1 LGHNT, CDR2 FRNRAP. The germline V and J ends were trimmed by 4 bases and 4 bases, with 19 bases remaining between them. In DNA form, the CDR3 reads TGTGCTAGTGGTTCCAGCGGAAACAGGCGGCGCACTGAAGCTTTCTTT. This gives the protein CASGSSGNRRRTEAFF.

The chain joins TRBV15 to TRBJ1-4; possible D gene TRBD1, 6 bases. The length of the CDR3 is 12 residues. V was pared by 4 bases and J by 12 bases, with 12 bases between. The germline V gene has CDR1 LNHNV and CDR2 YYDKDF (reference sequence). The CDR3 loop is CATSKGQFQLFF. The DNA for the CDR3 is TGTGCCACCAGCAAGGGACAATTCCAACTGTTTTTT.

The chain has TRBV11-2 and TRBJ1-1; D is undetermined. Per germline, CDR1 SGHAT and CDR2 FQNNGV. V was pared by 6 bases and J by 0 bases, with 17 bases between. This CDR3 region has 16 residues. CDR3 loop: CASSPILGAMNTEAFF. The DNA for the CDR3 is TGTGCCAGCAGTCCTATTCTGGGCGCCATGAACACTGAAGCTTTCTTT.

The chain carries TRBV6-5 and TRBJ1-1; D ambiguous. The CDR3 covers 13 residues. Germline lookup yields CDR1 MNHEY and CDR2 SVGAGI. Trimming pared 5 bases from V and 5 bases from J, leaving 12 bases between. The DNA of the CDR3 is TGTGCCAGCAGTAATACGAGAACTACTGAAGCTTTCTTT. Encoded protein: CASSNTRTTEAFF.

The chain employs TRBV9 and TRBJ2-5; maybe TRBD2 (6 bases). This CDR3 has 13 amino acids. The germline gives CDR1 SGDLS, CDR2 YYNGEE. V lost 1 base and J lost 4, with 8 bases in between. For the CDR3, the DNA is TGTGCCAGCAGCGTACAGGGAGGAGAGACCCAGTACTTC. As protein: CASSVQGGETQYF.

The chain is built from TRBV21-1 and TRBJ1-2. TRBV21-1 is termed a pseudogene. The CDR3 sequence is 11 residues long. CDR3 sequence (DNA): TGTGCCAGCACCACCTTTAATGGCTACACCTTC. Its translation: CASTTFNGYTF.

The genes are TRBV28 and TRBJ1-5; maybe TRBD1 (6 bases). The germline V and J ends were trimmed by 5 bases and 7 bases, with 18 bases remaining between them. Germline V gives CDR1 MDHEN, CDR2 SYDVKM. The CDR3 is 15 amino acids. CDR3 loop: CASSPLSGGWQPQHF. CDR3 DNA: TGTGCCAGCAGTCCGCTTAGTGGGGGCTGGCAGCCCCAGCATTTT.

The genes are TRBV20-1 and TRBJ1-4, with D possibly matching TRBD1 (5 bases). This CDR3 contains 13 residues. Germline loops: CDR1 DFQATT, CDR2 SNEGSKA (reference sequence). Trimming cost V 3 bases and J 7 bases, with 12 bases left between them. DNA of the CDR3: TGCAGTGCTAGTCCGGGGGTTGGTGAAAAACTGTTTTTT. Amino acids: CSASPGVGEKLFF.

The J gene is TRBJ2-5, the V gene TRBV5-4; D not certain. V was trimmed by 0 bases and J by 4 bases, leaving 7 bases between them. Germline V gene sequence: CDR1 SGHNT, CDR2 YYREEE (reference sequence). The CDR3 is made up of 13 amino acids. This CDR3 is CASSLEYLETQYF. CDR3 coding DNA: TGTGCCAGCAGCTTGGAATATTTAGAGACCCAGTACTTC.

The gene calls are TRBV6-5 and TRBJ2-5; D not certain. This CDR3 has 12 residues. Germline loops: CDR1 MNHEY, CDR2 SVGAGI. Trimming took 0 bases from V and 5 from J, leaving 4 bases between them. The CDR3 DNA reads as TGTGCCAGCAGTTACTCCTCCGAGACCCAGTACTTC. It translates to CASSYSSETQYF.

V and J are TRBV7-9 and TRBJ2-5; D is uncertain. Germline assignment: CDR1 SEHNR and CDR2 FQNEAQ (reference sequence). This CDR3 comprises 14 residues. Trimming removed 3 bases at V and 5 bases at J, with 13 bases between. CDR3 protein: CASSLATHSETQYF. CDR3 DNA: TGTGCCAGCAGCTTGGCTACCCATAGTGAGACCCAGTACTTC.

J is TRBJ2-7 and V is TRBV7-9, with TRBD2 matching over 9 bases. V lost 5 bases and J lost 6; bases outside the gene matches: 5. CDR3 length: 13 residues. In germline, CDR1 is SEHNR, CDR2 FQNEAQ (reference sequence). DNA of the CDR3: TGTGCCAGCAGCCGGGCGGGAGGGACCGAGCAGTACTTC. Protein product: CASSRAGGTEQYF. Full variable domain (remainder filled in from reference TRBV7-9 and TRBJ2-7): DTGVSQNPRHKITKRGQNVTFRCDPISEHNRLYWYRQTLGQGPEFLTYFQNEAQLEKSRLLSDRFSAERPKGSFSTLEIQRTEQGDSAMYLCASSRAGGTEQYFGPGTRLTVT.

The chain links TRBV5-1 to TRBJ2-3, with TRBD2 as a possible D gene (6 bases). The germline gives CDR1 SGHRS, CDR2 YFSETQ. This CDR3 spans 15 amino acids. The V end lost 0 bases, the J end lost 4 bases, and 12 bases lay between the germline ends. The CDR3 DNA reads TGCGCCAGCAGCTTGGCCCGGGGAGGCCCAGATACGCAGTATTTT. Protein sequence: CASSLARGGPDTQYF.